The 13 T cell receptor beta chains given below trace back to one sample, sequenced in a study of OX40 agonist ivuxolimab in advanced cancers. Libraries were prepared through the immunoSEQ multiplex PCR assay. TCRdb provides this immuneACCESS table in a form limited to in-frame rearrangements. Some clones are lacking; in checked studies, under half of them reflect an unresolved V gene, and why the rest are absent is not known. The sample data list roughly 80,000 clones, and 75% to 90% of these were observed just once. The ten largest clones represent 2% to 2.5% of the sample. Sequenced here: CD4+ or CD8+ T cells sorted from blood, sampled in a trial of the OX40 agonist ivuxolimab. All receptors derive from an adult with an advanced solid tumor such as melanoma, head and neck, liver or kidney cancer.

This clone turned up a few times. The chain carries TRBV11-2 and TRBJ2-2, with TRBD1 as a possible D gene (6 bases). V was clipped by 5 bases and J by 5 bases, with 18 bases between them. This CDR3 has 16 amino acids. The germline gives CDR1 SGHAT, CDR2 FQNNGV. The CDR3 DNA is TGTGCCAGCAGCCAAGCCCGATGGGGGCTTACCGGGGAGCTGTTTTTT. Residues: CASSQARWGLTGELFF.

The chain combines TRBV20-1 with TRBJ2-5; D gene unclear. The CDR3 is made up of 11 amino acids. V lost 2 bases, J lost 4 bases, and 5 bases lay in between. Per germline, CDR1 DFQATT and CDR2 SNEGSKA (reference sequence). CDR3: CSARTPETQYF. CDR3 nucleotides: TGCAGTGCTAGAACCCCAGAGACCCAGTACTTC.

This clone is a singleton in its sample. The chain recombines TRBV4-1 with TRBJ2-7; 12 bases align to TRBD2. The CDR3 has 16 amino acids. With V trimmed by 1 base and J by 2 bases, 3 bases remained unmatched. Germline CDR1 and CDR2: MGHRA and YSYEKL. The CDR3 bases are TGCGCCAGCAGCCAAGTCGGACTAGCGGGGACCTACGAGCAGTACTTC. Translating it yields CASSQVGLAGTYEQYF.

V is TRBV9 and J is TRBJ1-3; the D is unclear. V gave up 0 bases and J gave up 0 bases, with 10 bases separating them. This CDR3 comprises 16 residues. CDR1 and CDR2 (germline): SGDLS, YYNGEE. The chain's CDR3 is CASSVAVQASGNTIYF. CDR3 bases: TGTGCCAGCAGCGTAGCTGTTCAGGCCTCTGGAAACACCATATATTTT.

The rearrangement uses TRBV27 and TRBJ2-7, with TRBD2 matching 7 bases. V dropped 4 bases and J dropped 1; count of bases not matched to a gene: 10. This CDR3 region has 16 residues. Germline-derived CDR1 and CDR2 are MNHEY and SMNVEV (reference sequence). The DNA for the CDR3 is TGTGCCAGCAGTTCGTCTGGGCTAGCGGTGTCCTACGAGCAGTACTTC. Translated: CASSSSGLAVSYEQYF.

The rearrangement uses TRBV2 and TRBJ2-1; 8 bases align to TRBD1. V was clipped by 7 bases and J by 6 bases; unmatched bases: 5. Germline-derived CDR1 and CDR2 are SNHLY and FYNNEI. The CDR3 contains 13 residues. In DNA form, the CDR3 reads TGTGCCAGCAACCAGGGGGCGATCAATGAGCAGTTCTTC. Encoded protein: CASNQGAINEQFF.

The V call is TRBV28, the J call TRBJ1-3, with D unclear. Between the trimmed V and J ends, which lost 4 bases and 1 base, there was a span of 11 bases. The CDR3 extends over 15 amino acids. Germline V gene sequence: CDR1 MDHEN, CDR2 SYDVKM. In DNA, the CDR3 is TGTGCCAGCAGTTCCTTGGGCCGATCTGGAAACACCATATATTTT. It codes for CASSSLGRSGNTIYF.

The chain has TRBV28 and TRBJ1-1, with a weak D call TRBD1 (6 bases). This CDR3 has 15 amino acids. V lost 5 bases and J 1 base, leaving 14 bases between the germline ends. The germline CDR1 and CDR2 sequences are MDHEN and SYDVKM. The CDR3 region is CASSPPVTGNTEAFF. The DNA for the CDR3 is TGTGCCAGCAGTCCCCCCGTGACAGGGAACACTGAAGCTTTCTTT.

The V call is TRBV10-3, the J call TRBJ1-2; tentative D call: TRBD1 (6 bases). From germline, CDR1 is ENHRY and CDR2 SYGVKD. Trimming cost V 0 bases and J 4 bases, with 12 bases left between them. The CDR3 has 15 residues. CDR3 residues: CAISESQDSAYGYTF. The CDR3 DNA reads TGTGCCATCAGTGAGTCCCAGGACAGTGCCTATGGCTACACCTTC.

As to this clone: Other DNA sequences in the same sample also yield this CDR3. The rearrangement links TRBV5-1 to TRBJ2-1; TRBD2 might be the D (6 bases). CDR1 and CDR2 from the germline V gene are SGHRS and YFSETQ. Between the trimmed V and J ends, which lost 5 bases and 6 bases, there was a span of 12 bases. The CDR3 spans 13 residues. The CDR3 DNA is TGCGCCAGCAGTCGGGAGCGAGGCAATGAGCAGTTCTTC. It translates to CASSRERGNEQFF.

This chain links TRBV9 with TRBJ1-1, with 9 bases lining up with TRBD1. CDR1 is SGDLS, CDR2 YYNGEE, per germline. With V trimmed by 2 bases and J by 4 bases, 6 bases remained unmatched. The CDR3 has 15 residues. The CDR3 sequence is CASSVTGGGSTEAFF. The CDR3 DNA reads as TGTGCCAGCAGCGTCACAGGGGGCGGAAGCACTGAAGCTTTCTTT.

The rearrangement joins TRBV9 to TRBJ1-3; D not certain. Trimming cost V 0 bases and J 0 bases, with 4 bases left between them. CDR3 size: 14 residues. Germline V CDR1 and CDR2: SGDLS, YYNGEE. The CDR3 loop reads CASSVESSGNTIYF. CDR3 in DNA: TGTGCCAGCAGCGTAGAGAGCTCTGGAAACACCATATATTTT. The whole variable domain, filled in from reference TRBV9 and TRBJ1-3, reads DSGVTQTPKHLITATGQRVTLRCSPRSGDLSVYWYQQSLDQGLQFLIQYYNGEERAKGNILERFSAQQFPDLHSELNLSSLELGDSALYFCASSVESSGNTIYFGEGSWLTVV.

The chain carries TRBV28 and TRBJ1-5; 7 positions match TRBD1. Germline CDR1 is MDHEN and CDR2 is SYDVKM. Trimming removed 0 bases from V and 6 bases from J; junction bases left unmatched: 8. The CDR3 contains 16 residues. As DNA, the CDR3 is TGTGCCAGCAGTTTATGGCGCCAGGGGGTAACTCAGCCCCAGCATTTT. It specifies CASSLWRQGVTQPQHF.